This is a list of T cell receptor beta chains from one sample in a study of blood T cell repertoires in COVID-19. The protocol was immunoSEQ multiplex PCR, while the TCRdb copy is restricted to in-frame clones and leaves out a portion. The table includes roughly 150,000 clones, more than 80% detected once. Sequences were obtained from peripheral blood. The receptor set was obtained from a man aged 60-69 years with acute or convalescent COVID-19. CDR3s include the opening cysteine and the closing phenylalanine or tryptophan. Fields, in order: V gene, D gene, clone size, J gene, CDR3 protein, CDR3 DNA. D genes are given only for firm matches. Size is stated for part of the rows, as once, few or many counts, or as a class when the clone is expanded.

V gene: TRBV12-3/TRBV12-4; D gene: TRBD1; clone size: .; J gene: TRBJ1-2; CDR3 protein: CASSLQGTGGYTF; CDR3 DNA: TGTGCCAGCAGTCTACAGGGGACGGGGGGCTACACCTTC
V gene: TRBV5-1; D gene: .; clone size: .; J gene: TRBJ2-2; CDR3 protein: CASSLIVQGGTTGELFF; CDR3 DNA: TGCGCCAGCAGCTTGATTGTACAGGGGGGGACCACCGGGGAGCTGTTTTTT
V gene: TRBV5-8; D gene: .; clone size: .; J gene: TRBJ2-1; CDR3 protein: CASSLQLLTRVSPYNEQFF; CDR3 DNA: TGTGCCAGCAGCTTGCAGTTATTGACACGCGTCTCCCCTTACAATGAGCAGTTCTTC
V gene: TRBV7-3; D gene: TRBD1; clone size: .; J gene: TRBJ1-1; CDR3 protein: CASSDDRGRLEAFF; CDR3 DNA: TGTGCCAGCAGCGATGACAGGGGTCGCTTGGAAGCTTTCTTT
V gene: TRBV19; D gene: TRBD1; clone size: .; J gene: TRBJ1-2; CDR3 protein: CASGQGVGYTF; CDR3 DNA: TGTGCCAGCGGACAGGGAGTGGGCTACACCTTC
V gene: TRBV6-6; D gene: TRBD2; clone size: .; J gene: TRBJ2-7; CDR3 protein: CASSYSTSGGPEQYF; CDR3 DNA: TGTGCCAGCAGTTACTCGACTAGCGGGGGCCCCGAGCAGTACTTC
V gene: TRBV5-1; D gene: TRBD1; clone size: .; J gene: TRBJ2-5; CDR3 protein: CASSLRGTGGWETQYF; CDR3 DNA: TGCGCCAGCAGCTTGCGCGGGACAGGGGGCTGGGAGACCCAGTACTTC
V gene: TRBV5-5; D gene: .; clone size: .; J gene: TRBJ2-3; CDR3 protein: CASSPTPTGRGGTDTQYF; CDR3 DNA: TGTGCCAGCAGCCCAACCCCGACAGGCAGGGGAGGCACAGATACGCAGTATTTT
V gene: TRBV7-9; D gene: .; clone size: .; J gene: TRBJ2-3; CDR3 protein: CATGVGGSDTQYF; CDR3 DNA: TGTGCCACCGGGGTCGGGGGTTCAGATACGCAGTATTTT
V gene: TRBV2; D gene: TRBD1; clone size: .; J gene: TRBJ1-1; CDR3 protein: CASSLQGANGGAFF; CDR3 DNA: TGTGCCAGTTCGCTCCAGGGGGCAAACGGTGGAGCTTTCTTT
V gene: TRBV6-5; D gene: .; clone size: .; J gene: TRBJ2-1; CDR3 protein: CASYGSSYNEQFF; CDR3 DNA: TGTGCCAGCTACGGTAGCTCCTACAATGAGCAGTTCTTC
V gene: TRBV19; D gene: .; clone size: few; J gene: TRBJ1-1; CDR3 protein: CASSKGLDRPTEAFF; CDR3 DNA: TGTGCCAGTAGTAAAGGATTAGACAGGCCCACTGAAGCTTTCTTT